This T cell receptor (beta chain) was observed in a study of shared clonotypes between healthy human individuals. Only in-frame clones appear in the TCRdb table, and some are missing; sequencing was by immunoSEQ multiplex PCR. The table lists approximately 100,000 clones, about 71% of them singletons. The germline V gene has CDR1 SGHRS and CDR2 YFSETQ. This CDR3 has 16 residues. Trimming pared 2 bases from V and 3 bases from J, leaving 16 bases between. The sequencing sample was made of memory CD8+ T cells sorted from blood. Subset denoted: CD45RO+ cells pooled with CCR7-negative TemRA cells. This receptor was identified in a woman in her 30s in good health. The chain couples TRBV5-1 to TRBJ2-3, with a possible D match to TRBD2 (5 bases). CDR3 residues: CASSFSSGWGTDTQYF. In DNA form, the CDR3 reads TGCGCCAGCAGCTTTTCGTCGGGGTGGGGAACAGATACGCAGTATTTT.